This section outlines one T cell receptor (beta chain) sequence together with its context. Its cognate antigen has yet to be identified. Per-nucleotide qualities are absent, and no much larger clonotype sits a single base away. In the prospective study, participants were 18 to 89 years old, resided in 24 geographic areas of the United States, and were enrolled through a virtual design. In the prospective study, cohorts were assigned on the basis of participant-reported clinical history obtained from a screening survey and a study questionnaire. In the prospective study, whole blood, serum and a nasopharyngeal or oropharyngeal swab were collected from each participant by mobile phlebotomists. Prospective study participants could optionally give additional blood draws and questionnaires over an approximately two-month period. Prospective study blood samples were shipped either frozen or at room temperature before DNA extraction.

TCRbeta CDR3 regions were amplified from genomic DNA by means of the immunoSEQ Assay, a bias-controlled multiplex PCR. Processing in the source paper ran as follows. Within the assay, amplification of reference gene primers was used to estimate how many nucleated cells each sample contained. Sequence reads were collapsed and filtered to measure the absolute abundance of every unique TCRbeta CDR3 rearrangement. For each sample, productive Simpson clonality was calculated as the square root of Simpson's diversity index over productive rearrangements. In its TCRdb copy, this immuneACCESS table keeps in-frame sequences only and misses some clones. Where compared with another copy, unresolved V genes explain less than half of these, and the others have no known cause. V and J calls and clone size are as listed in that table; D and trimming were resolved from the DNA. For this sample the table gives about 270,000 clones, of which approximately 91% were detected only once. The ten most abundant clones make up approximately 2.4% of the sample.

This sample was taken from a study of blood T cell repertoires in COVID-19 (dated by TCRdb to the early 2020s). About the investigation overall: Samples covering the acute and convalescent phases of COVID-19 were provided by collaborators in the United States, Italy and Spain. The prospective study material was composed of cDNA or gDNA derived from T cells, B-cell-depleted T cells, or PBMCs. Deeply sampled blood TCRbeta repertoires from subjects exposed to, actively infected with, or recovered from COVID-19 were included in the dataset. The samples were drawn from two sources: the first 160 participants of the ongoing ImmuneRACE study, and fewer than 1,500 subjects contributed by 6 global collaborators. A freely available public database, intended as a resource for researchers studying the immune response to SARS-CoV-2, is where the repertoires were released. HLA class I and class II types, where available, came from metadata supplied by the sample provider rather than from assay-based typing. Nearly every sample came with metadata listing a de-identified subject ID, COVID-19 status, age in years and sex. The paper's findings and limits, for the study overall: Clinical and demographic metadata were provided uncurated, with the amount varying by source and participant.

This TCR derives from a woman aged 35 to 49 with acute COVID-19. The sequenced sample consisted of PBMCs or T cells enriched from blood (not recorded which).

The CDR3 region has the sequence CSVGGHLNTEAFF. The DNA is as follows: TGCAGCGTGGGGGGGCATTTGAACACTGAAGCTTTCTTT. The chain is made from TRBV29-1 and TRBJ1-1, and possibly TRBD1, on 6 matching bases. The CDR3 starts with the cysteine, ends with the phenylalanine, and has 13 residues. The entry retains the CDR3 DNA only, 39 bases that are in frame from base 1. V sheds 6 bases and J sheds 0 bases, leaving 11 bases between their ends. CDR1 and CDR2 are drawn from the germline V gene: SQVTM, ANQGSEA.